These 22 T cell receptor beta chains share one sample of origin, sequenced in a study of T cells after yellow fever vaccination. TCRdb recomputed calls from the 5' RACE reads with MiXCR, one row per CDR3 protein. This sample has fewer than 350,000 distinct CDR3 sequences; roughly 3.5% occur once, and the top ten carry around a quarter. The material was PBMCs, obtained on the day of the yellow fever booster vaccination. These TCRs come from a young man who received the YFV17D yellow fever vaccine.

This clonotype was observed a handful of times. The chain employs TRBV7-2 and TRBJ1-1; no definite D call. Deletions cut 2 bases from V and 1 base from J, with 11 bases between. This CDR3 has 15 amino acids. Germline CDR1 is SGHTA and CDR2 is FQGNSA. CDR3 sequence (DNA): TGTGCCAGCAGCTTACAGCCTGAGGCGAACACTGAAGCTTTCTTT. It translates to CASSLQPEANTEAFF. Filled out from reference TRBV7-2 and TRBJ1-1, the complete variable domain reads GAGVSQSPSNKVTEKGKDVELRCDPISGHTALYWYRQSLGQGLEFLIYFQGNSAPDKSGLPSDRFSAERTGGSVSTLTIQRTQQEDSAVYLCASSLQPEANTEAFFGQGTRLTVV.

The rearrangement uses TRBV2 and TRBJ2-1; unclear D gene. The CDR3 has 16 residues. V lost 1 base and J lost 1, with 11 bases in between. The germline V gene has CDR1 SNHLY and CDR2 FYNNEI. DNA for the CDR3: TGTGCCAGCAGTGAAGAAACGTGGAGTTCCTACAATGAGCAGTTCTTC. It is translated as CASSEETWSSYNEQFF.

This clonotype showed up just a few times. The gene calls are TRBV6-5 and TRBJ1-5; D might be TRBD1 (6 bases). V lost 6 bases and J 5 bases, leaving 14 bases between the germline ends. CDR1 is MNHEY and CDR2 is SVGAGI in the germline V gene. This CDR3 spans 14 amino acids. This CDR3 reads CASRTGGAYQPQHF. The CDR3 nucleotides read TGTGCCAGCAGGACGGGGGGGGCCTATCAGCCCCAGCATTTT.

This clonotype was observed at least ten times. This sequence joins TRBV6-4 and TRBJ2-2; D is possibly TRBD1 (5 bases). Trimming removed 8 bases from V and 11 bases from J, with 18 bases in between. Germline V CDR1 and CDR2: MRHNA, SNTAGT. The CDR3 is 13 residues long. CDR3 residues: CASGHSGSSELFF. CDR3 nucleotides: TGTGCCAGCGGCCACTCAGGGTCATCAGAGCTGTTTTTT.

There are a few counts of this clonotype. The chain employs TRBV10-3 and TRBJ2-3; no definite D call. There are 9 residues in the CDR3. V was cut by 11 bases and J by 6 bases, with 6 bases left in between. Per germline, CDR1 ENHRY and CDR2 SYGVKD. This CDR3 is CAAGDTQYF. In nucleotides, the CDR3 is TGTGCCGCCGGTGATACGCAGTATTTT.

This clonotype was picked up a small number of times. This chain links TRBV7-9 with TRBJ1-5; D is unclear. CDR1 and CDR2 from the germline V gene are SEHNR and FQNEAQ (reference sequence). The CDR3 consists of 12 residues. V was trimmed by 4 bases and J by 9 bases, leaving 10 bases between them. CDR3: CASSSPRGPQHF. The CDR3 coding sequence is TGTGCCAGCAGCTCGCCCCGAGGGCCCCAGCATTTT.

This clonotype appeared a few times. The J gene is TRBJ1-1, the V gene TRBV12-3 or TRBV12-4; 7 positions agree with TRBD1. J lost 11 bases, V lost 6 bases, and 15 bases had no gene match. This CDR3 contains 14 residues. In DNA form, the CDR3 reads TGTGCCAGCAGCTACCTAAGAACAGGGGAAGGGGCTTTCTTT. Translating it yields CASSYLRTGEGAFF.

This clonotype turned up a few times. Written as DNA, the CDR3 is TGCGCCAGCAGCTTGGCTCCGGACAGGAATGAGCAGTTCTTC. Translation gives CASSLAPDRNEQFF. This chain uses TRBV5-1 with TRBJ2-1, with 7 bases identical to TRBD1. Trimming at V came to 0 bases and at J to 7 bases, leaving 4 bases not matched to a gene. CDR1 and CDR2 (germline): SGHRS, YFSETQ. The CDR3 loop spans 14 amino acids.

The CDR3 spells CSVAPADKPGELFF. Here the CDR3 DNA reads TGCAGCGTTGCTCCCGCGGACAAGCCCGGGGAGCTGTTTTTT. This chain links TRBV29-1 with TRBJ2-2, with a tentative D call TRBD1 (5 bases). The CDR3 loop spans 14 amino acids. The ends were cut back, 4 bases at V and 6 bases at J, with 15 bases in the middle. Germline V lookup: CDR1 SQVTM, CDR2 ANQGSEA.

The V and J genes are TRBV28 and TRBJ2-7; 10 bases map to TRBD1. From germline, CDR1 is MDHEN and CDR2 SYDVKM. The CDR3 sequence is 15 residues long. With V trimmed by 6 bases and J by 0 bases, 5 bases remained unmatched. CDR3 protein: CASRTDRGVSYEQYV. In DNA form, the CDR3 reads TGTGCCAGCAGAACGGACAGGGGGGTCTCCTACGAGCAGTACGTC.

This clonotype was recorded many times. The chain recombines TRBV15 with TRBJ2-2, with 7 nucleotides matching TRBD1. This CDR3 is 18 amino acids long. Germline assignment: CDR1 LNHNV and CDR2 YYDKDF (reference sequence). The V gene end was trimmed by 0 bases and the J gene end by 0 bases; junction bases not matched to a gene: 7. The CDR3 is CATSRDLRQGPNTGELFF. The CDR3 DNA reads TGTGCCACCAGCAGAGACCTCCGACAGGGCCCGAACACCGGGGAGCTGTTTTTT.

This clonotype came up many times. CDR3 in amino acids: CSVRDSSYEQYV. The CDR3 bases are TGCAGCGTCCGGGACAGCTCCTACGAGCAGTACGTC. The chain has TRBV29-1 and TRBJ2-7, with 7 bases matching TRBD1. The V segment lost 6 bases and the J segment 0 bases; nucleotides outside the gene matches: 2. CDR3 length equals 12 residues. Germline V gene lookup returns CDR1 SQVTM and CDR2 ANQGSEA.

This clonotype was recorded at least ten times. This rearrangement joins TRBV20-1 to TRBJ2-2; TRBD2 aligns across 8 bases. Trimming removed 6 bases from V and 4 bases from J; junction bases left unmatched: 7. The CDR3 consists of 14 residues. CDR1 and CDR2 from the germline V gene are DFQATT and SNEGSKA (reference sequence). The CDR3 sequence is CSARTSRGTGELFF. Written as DNA, the CDR3 is TGCAGTGCGCGGACTAGCCGCGGCACCGGGGAGCTGTTTTTT.

The rearrangement joins TRBV12-3 or TRBV12-4 to TRBJ2-3; TRBD2 aligns across 9 bases. The CDR3 has 13 amino acids. The V segment lost 10 bases and the J segment 4 bases; nucleotides outside the gene matches: 6. DNA for the CDR3: TGTGCCACCACTTCTAGCGGGGCAGATACGCAGTATTTT. This encodes CATTSSGADTQYF.

There are many counts of this clonotype. This chain uses TRBV11-2 with TRBJ2-5; 12 nucleotides agree with TRBD2. The trim removed 6 bases at V and 6 bases at J, leaving 8 bases unmatched. The CDR3 loop spans 15 amino acids. CDR1 and CDR2 (germline): SGHAT, FQNNGV. The CDR3 is CASRLLAGGWKTQYF. The DNA of the CDR3 is TGTGCCAGCAGGCTACTAGCGGGGGGCTGGAAGACCCAGTACTTC.

This clonotype has more than one count but fewer than ten. The CDR3 spells CASSLGYGTSYEQYV. CDR3 nucleotide sequence: TGTGCCAGCAGCTTGGGGTATGGAACTTCCTACGAGCAGTACGTC. J is TRBJ2-7 and V is TRBV5-4; D is unclear. Trimming shortened V by 0 bases and J by 1 base, and 11 bases separated the two germline ends. Germline-derived CDR1 and CDR2 are SGHNT and YYREEE (reference sequence). The CDR3 runs to 15 residues.

The sample holds many counts of this clonotype. This chain joins TRBV4-3 and TRBJ2-3; 7 bases map to TRBD2. Per the germline V gene, CDR1 is LGHNA and CDR2 is YSLEER. CDR3 size: 17 residues. The V gene end was trimmed by 0 bases and the J gene end by 0 bases; junction bases not matched to a gene: 6. CDR3 loop: CASSQDRGDLSTDTQYF. The CDR3, as DNA: TGCGCCAGCAGCCAAGATCGGGGGGACCTCAGCACAGATACGCAGTATTTT.

The table lists this clonotype with a few counts. The J gene is TRBJ1-1, the V gene TRBV5-1, with unresolved D. The CDR3 contains 16 residues. V lost 0 bases, J lost 0 bases, and 12 bases lay in between. CDR1 and CDR2 from the germline V gene are SGHRS and YFSETQ. The CDR3 is CASSLVIGLMNTEAFF. CDR3 bases: TGCGCCAGCAGCTTGGTGATAGGATTGATGAACACTGAAGCTTTCTTT.

This clonotype was seen more than once but under ten times. The gene calls are TRBV7-2 and TRBJ1-6, with D perhaps TRBD1 (5 bases). The CDR3 loop spans 16 amino acids. The germline V gene has CDR1 SGHTA and CDR2 FQGNSA. V was clipped by 4 bases and J by 0 bases, with 10 bases between them. This CDR3 reads CASSWGPSSYNSPLHF. In nucleotides, the CDR3 is TGTGCCAGCAGCTGGGGCCCAAGCTCCTATAATTCACCCCTCCACTTT. Complete variable domain (other parts from reference TRBV7-2 and TRBJ1-6): GAGVSQSPSNKVTEKGKDVELRCDPISGHTALYWYRQSLGQGLEFLIYFQGNSAPDKSGLPSDRFSAERTGGSVSTLTIQRTQQEDSAVYLCASSWGPSSYNSPLHFGNGTRLTVT.

The chain carries TRBV10-2 and TRBJ1-6; 12 bases fit TRBD1. This CDR3 has 16 amino acids. J lost 9 bases, V lost 7 bases, and 10 bases had no gene match. CDR1 is WSHSY and CDR2 is SAAADI in the germline V gene. This chain's CDR3 is CASTEAGTGGTSPLHF. CDR3 coding DNA: TGCGCCAGCACCGAGGCCGGGACAGGGGGCACTTCACCCCTCCACTTT.

This clonotype was seen more than once but under ten times. The CDR3 nucleotides are TGTGCCAGCAGCTCCATAGCGGGGTTGTCCGGGCAGTACTTC. Translating it yields CASSSIAGLSGQYF. The V gene is TRBV11-2, the J gene TRBJ2-7, with 8 nucleotides matching TRBD2. The CDR3 runs to 14 residues. Germline loops: CDR1 SGHAT, CDR2 FQNNGV. V shed 4 bases and J 9 bases; nucleotides not matched to a gene: 11.

This clonotype has a count of ten or more. The chain joins TRBV5-1 to TRBJ2-2; 9 bases are a match to TRBD1. Germline CDR1 and CDR2: SGHRS and YFSETQ. There are 18 residues in the CDR3. Trimming removed 4 bases from V and 5 bases from J; junction bases left unmatched: 15. The DNA for the CDR3 is TGCGCCAGCAGCCCTTACCGGGACAGGGACGTCGCTACCGGGGAGCTGTTTTTT. Its protein product is CASSPYRDRDVATGELFF.